The present T cell receptor beta chain was sequenced within a study of blood T cell repertoires in COVID-19. In the study overall: Sites across the United States, Italy and Spain contributed samples from acute and convalescent COVID-19. Nucleic acid was either cDNA or gDNA, and it came from T cells, B-cell-depleted T cells, or PBMCs.

Per the authors' pipeline: From reference gene primer amplification, estimates of nucleated cell counts were derived. Profiled with immunoSEQ multiplex PCR; TCRdb holds only in-frame clones, not every one. V and J calls and clone size are copied from that table; D and trimming were computed from the DNA. The sample has about 160,000 clones; around 80% are singletons. Germline CDR1 reads SGDLS; CDR2 reads YYNGEE. Trimming cost V 0 bases and J 10 bases; bases outside gene matches: 5. The CDR3 is 13 residues long. Sequences were obtained from peripheral blood. This sequence joins TRBV9 and TRBJ1-1, with 8 bases lining up with TRBD1. The receptor was derived from a woman of 80 years or more with active or convalescent COVID-19. The CDR3 spells CASSVEQGGAAFF. CDR3 nucleotide sequence: TGTGCCAGCAGCGTAGAACAGGGGGGCGCAGCTTTCTTT.